This T cell receptor (beta chain) is from a study of blood T cell repertoires in COVID-19. Study-level background: COVID-19 samples, acute and convalescent, were from the United States, Italy and Spain. Sources were T cells, B-cell-depleted T cells, or PBMCs; the material itself was cDNA or gDNA.

The assay was immunoSEQ multiplex PCR, and TCRdb's table has in-frame clones only and misses some. This table has 40,000 to 55,000 clones, roughly 90% appearing once. There are 15 residues in the CDR3. The V gene end was trimmed by 0 bases and the J gene end by 5 bases; junction bases not matched to a gene: 1. Germline assignment: CDR1 LGHNA and CDR2 YNFKEQ. This sequence was found in a human donor in a cohort sampled during active COVID-19. The V and J genes are TRBV4-2 and TRBJ1-6, with TRBD1 matching 7 bases. The specimen was peripheral blood. The CDR3 sequence: CASSQDGQDNSPLHF. In nucleotides, the CDR3 is TGTGCCAGCAGCCAAGATGGACAGGATAATTCACCCCTCCACTTT.